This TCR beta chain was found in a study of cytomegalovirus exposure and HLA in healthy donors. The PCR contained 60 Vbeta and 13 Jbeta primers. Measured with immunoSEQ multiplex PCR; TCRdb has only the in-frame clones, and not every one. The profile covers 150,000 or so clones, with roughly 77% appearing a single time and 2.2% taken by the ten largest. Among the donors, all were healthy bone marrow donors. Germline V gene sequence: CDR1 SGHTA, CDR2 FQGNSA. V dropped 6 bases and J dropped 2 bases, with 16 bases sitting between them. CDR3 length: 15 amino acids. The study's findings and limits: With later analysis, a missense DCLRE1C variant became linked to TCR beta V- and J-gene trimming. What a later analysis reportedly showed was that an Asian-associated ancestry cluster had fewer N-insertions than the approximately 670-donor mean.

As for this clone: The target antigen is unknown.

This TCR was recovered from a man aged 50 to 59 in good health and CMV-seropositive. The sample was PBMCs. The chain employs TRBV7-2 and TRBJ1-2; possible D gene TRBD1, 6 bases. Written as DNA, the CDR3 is TGTGCCAGCAGACATCGAAACAGGGACAACTATGGCTACACCTTC. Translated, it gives CASRHRNRDNYGYTF.